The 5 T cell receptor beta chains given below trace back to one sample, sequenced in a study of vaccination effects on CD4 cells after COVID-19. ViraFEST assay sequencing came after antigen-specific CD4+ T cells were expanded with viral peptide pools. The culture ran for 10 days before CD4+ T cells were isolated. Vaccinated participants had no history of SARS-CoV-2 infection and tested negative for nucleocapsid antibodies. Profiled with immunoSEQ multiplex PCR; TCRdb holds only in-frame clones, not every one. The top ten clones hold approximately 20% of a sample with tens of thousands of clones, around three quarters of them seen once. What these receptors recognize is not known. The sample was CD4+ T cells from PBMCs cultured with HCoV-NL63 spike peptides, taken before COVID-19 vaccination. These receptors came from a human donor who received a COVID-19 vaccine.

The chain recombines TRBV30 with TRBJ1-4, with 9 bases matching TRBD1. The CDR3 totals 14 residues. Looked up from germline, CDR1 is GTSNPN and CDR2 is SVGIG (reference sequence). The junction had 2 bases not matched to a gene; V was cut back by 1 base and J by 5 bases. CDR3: CAWSEGTGNEKLFF. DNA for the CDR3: TGTGCCTGGAGTGAAGGGACAGGGAATGAAAAACTGTTTTTT. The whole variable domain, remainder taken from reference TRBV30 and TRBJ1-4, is SQTIHQWPATLVQPVGSPLSLECTVEGTSNPNLYWYRQAAGRGLQLLFYSVGIGQISSEVPQNLSASRPQDRQFILSSKKLLLSDSGFYLCAWSEGTGNEKLFFGSGTQLSVL.

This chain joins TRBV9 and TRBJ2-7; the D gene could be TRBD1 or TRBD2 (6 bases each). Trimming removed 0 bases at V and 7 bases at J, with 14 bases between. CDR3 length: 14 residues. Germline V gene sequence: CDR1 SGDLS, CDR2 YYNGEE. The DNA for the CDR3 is TGTGCCAGCAGCGTAGATGGGGGGCTGGGAGAGCAGTACTTC. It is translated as CASSVDGGLGEQYF.

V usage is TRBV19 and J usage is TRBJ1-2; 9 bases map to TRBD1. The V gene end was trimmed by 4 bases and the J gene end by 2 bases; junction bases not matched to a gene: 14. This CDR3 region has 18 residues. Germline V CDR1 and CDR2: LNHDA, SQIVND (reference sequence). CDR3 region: CASSTRQGGIPVNYGYTF. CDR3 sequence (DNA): TGTGCCAGTAGTACGAGACAGGGGGGGATTCCAGTAAACTATGGCTACACCTTC.

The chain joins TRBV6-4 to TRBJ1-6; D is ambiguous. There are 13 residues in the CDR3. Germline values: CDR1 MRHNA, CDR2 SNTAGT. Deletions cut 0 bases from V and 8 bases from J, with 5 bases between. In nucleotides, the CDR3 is TGTGCCAGCAGTGACTCGGGTTATTCACCCCTCCACTTT. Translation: CASSDSGYSPLHF.

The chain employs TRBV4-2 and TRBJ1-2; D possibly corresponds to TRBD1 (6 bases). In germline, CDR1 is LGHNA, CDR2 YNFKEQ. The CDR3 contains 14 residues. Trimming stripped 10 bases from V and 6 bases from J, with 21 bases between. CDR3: CATGNRVGGDGYTF. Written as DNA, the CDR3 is TGTGCCACGGGAAACAGGGTGGGTGGTGATGGCTACACCTTC.